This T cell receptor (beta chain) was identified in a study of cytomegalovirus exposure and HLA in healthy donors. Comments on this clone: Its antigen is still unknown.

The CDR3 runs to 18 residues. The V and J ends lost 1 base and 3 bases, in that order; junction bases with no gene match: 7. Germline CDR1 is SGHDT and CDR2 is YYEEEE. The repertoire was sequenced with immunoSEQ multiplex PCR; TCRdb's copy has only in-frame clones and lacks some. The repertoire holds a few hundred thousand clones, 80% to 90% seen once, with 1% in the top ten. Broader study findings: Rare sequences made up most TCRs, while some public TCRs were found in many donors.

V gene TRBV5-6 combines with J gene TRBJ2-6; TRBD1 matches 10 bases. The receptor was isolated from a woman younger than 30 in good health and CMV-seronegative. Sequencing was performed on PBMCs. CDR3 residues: CASSLFKGQGVGANVLTF. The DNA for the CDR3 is TGTGCCAGCAGCTTGTTCAAAGGACAGGGGGTTGGGGCCAACGTCCTGACTTTC. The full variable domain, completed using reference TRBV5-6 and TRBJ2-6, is DAGVTQSPTHLIKTRGQQVTLRCSPKSGHDTVSWYQQALGQGPQFIFQYYEEEERQRGNFPDRFSGHQFPNYSSELNVNALLLGDSALYLCASSLFKGQGVGANVLTFGAGSRLTVL.